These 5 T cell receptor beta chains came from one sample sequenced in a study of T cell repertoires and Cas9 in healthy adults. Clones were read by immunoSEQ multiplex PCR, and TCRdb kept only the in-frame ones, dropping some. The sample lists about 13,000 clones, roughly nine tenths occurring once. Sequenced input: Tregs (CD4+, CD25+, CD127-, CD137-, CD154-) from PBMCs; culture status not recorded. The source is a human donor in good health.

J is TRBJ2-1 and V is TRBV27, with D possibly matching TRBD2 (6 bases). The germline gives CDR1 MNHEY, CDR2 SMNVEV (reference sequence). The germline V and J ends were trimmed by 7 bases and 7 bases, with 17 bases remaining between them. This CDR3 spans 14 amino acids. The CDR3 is CASKLRGGVNEQFF. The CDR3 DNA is TGTGCCAGCAAACTGAGAGGCGGGGTGAATGAGCAGTTCTTC.

The CDR3 is CASSQQGGNQPQHF. In nucleotides, the CDR3 is TGTGCCAGCAGCCAACAGGGCGGCAATCAGCCCCAGCATTTT. The gene calls are TRBV7-2 and TRBJ1-5, with D perhaps matching TRBD1 (6 bases). The V gene's germline CDR1 is SGHTA and CDR2 FQGNSA. V lost 5 bases and J lost 2, with 10 bases in between. The CDR3 length is 14 residues.

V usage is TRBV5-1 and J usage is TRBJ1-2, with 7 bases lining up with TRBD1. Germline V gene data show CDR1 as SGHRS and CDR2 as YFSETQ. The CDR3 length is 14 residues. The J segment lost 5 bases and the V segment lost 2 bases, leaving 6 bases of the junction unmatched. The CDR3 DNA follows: TGCGCCAGCAGCTTACAGGGGCCCCTTTATGGCTACACCTTC. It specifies CASSLQGPLYGYTF.

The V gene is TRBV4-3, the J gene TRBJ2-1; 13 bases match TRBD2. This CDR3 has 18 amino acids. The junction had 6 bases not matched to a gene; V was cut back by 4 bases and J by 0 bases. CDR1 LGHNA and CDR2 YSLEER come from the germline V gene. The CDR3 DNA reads TGCGCCAGCAGCCCCGGACTAGCGGGGGCCTCCTCCTACAATGAGCAGTTCTTC. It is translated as CASSPGLAGASSYNEQFF.

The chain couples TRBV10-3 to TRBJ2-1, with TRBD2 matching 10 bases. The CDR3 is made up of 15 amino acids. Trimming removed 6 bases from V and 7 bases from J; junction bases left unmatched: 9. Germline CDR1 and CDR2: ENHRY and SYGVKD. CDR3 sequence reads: CAIREAGGPGNEQFF. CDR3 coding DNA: TGTGCCATCAGGGAAGCGGGGGGGCCCGGTAATGAGCAGTTCTTC.